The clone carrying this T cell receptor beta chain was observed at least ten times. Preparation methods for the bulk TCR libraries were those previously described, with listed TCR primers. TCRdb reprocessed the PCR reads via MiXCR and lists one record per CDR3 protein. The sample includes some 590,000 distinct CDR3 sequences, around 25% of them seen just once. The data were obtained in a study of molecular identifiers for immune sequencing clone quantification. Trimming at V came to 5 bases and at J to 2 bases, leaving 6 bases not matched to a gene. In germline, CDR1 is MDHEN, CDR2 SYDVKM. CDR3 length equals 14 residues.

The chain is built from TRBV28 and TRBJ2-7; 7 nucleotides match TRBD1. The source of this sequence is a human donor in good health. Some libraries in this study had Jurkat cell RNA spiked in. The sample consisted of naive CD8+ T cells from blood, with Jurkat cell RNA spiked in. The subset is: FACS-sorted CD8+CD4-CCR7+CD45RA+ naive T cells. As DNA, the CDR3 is TGTGCCAGCAGTCCGACAGGGTCTACCTACGAGCAGTACTTC. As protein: CASSPTGSTYEQYF.